Each of the 8 T cell receptor beta chains below was sequenced from the same sample in a study of CD8 T cells in Susac syndrome. cDNA came from approximately 0.5 to 1 ug RNA primed by random hexamers. TCRdb used MiXCR to reprocess the immunoSEQ multiplex PCR reads, holding one entry per CDR3 protein. The table shows around 280,000 distinct CDR3 sequences, with around 92% occurring only once. Source material: CD4+ T cells from PBMCs. The receptors were gathered from a human donor with multiple sclerosis.

The gene calls are TRBV5-1 and TRBJ2-1; a possible D gene is TRBD2 (6 bases). Trimming took 10 bases from V and 4 from J, leaving 15 bases between them. There are 13 residues in the CDR3. Germline V gives CDR1 SGHRS, CDR2 YFSETQ. CDR3 region: CACRGGEYNEQFF. CDR3 DNA: TGCGCCTGCCGGGGAGGCGAGTACAATGAGCAGTTCTTC.

This chain links TRBV6-4 with TRBJ2-1; possibly TRBD2 for D (6 bases). V was shortened by 3 bases and J by 6 bases, with 12 bases between the two germline ends. Germline V gene sequence: CDR1 MRHNA, CDR2 SNTAGT. The CDR3 is 14 residues long. The CDR3 reads CASSDQGGSNEQFF. In nucleotides, the CDR3 is TGTGCCAGCAGTGATCAGGGAGGAAGCAATGAGCAGTTCTTC.

The chain links TRBV11-3 to TRBJ2-5; 8 bases are a match to TRBD2. CDR1 SGHNT and CDR2 YENEEA come from the germline V gene. V trimming: 10 bases; J trimming: 2 bases; junction bases outside the gene matches: 6. The CDR3 totals 13 residues. CDR3 sequence (DNA): TGTGCCACATCCCCTAGCGGGCAAGAGACCCAGTACTTC. Its protein is CATSPSGQETQYF.

This chain connects TRBV7-3 to TRBJ2-3; TRBD2 is a possible D gene (6 bases). CDR3 size: 16 residues. Trimming shortened V by 2 bases and J by 5 bases, and 17 bases separated the two germline ends. Germline V gives CDR1 SGHTA, CDR2 FQGTGA. For the CDR3, the DNA is TGTGCCAGCAGCTTACGGGAGAGGGCCGGGGGAGATACGCAGTATTTT. As protein: CASSLRERAGGDTQYF.

The chain carries TRBV7-8 and TRBJ2-2, with TRBD2 identical over 9 bases. Unmatched junction bases numbered 5, after V lost 2 bases and J lost 4 bases. The CDR3 spans 16 residues. CDR1 is SGHVS, CDR2 FQNEAQ, per germline. The CDR3 sequence is CASSLRGGAPTGELFF. In nucleotides, the CDR3 is TGTGCCAGCAGCTTACGCGGGGGGGCCCCCACCGGGGAGCTGTTTTTT.

The chain is built from TRBV5-4 and TRBJ2-3; a weak D match, TRBD1 (6 bases). CDR1 and CDR2 (germline): SGHNT, YYREEE (reference sequence). The V end was cut by 0 bases, the J end by 5 bases, with 10 bases between. This CDR3 has 14 residues. The CDR3 nucleotides are TGTGCCAGCAGCTTGGTGGGGGCCAGAGATACGCAGTATTTT. It is translated as CASSLVGARDTQYF.

V gene TRBV11-1 combines with J gene TRBJ1-1; D gene uncertain. Germline loops: CDR1 SGHAT, CDR2 FQDESV (reference sequence). This CDR3 is 15 amino acids long. V lost 1 base and J lost 6, with 15 bases in between. CDR3 DNA: TGTGCCAGCAGCTTAGAGGCGAATATTAAAGCTGAAGCTTTCTTT. Amino acid sequence: CASSLEANIKAEAFF.

J is TRBJ2-3 and V is TRBV29-1; 11 bases are a match to TRBD2. After removal of 4 bases from V and 6 bases from J, the junction contained 9 bases not matched to a gene. The CDR3 spans 15 residues. Germline V gene data show CDR1 as SQVTM and CDR2 as ANQGSEA. This chain's CDR3 is CSVAGLAGHWDTQYF. In DNA form, the CDR3 reads TGCAGCGTTGCCGGACTAGCGGGTCATTGGGATACGCAGTATTTT.